The T cell receptor (beta chain) under discussion was sequenced for a study of T cell changes during pregnancy in multiple sclerosis (dated by TCRdb to the late 2010s). The study in broad terms: The study looked at changes in the T cell repertoire across pregnancy in women with multiple sclerosis.

Library creation used the immunoSEQ multiplex PCR assay. Sourced from immuneACCESS, this table was stored by TCRdb with only in-frame sequences that have V and J called. A share of the clones is absent; for the studies checked, an unresolved V gene accounts for under half, and the remainder has no known explanation. This sample is represented by fewer than 20,000 clones; around 87% of them were singletons. Of the sample, about 13% is held by the ten largest clones. The count of this clone is one. Its antigen remains unidentified. It has no much larger one-base neighbor in the sample; base qualities were not kept. Its CDR3 holds 17 amino acids, cysteine through phenylalanine. The entry retains the CDR3 DNA only, 51 bases that are in frame from base 1. V ends up 2 bases short and J 0 bases short, with an unmatched junction base count of 5. The CDR1 and CDR2 encoded by the germline V gene are MDHEN and SYDVKM.

The sequence links TRBV28 to TRBJ2-1, with 9 central nucleotides matching TRBD1. The source was CD8+ T cells from peripheral blood mononuclear cells, collected in the third trimester of pregnancy. The sequence came from a female donor in good health, enrolled as a control in a pregnancy study. The CDR3 protein: CASSLGTGWDSYNEQFF. At the DNA level, the sequence is TGTGCCAGCAGTTTAGGGACAGGGTGGGACTCCTACAATGAGCAGTTCTTC.